Each of the 5 T cell receptor beta chains below was sequenced from the same sample in a study of blood T cell repertoires in COVID-19. The assay was immunoSEQ multiplex PCR, and TCRdb's table has in-frame clones only and misses some. The data show a few hundred thousand clones, approximately 91% seen once. Sequencing was done on a sample of peripheral blood. Every receptor here comes from a woman under 40 with COVID-19, enrolled during active disease.

The chain couples TRBV29-1 to TRBJ2-5, with 11 bases that match TRBD1. This CDR3 is built from 19 residues. Germline-derived CDR1 and CDR2 are SQVTM and ANQGSEA. Trimming took 4 bases from V and 0 from J; bases not matched to a gene: 16. DNA of the CDR3: TGCAGCGTTGCCCTTTGGACAGGGGGCCCCGAAGCCCACCAAGAGACCCAGTACTTC. Protein sequence: CSVALWTGGPEAHQETQYF.

The chain links TRBV7-6 to TRBJ2-1; 7 positions match TRBD2. The CDR3 has 15 residues. Germline V lookup: CDR1 SGHVS, CDR2 FNYEAQ. J gave up 4 bases and V 0 bases, and 3 bases lay outside the gene matches. Written as DNA, the CDR3 is TGTGCCAGCAGCTTAGCGCACGGGGGGTACAATGAGCAGTTCTTC. It specifies CASSLAHGGYNEQFF.

The sample holds one count of this clone. This rearrangement joins TRBV5-4 to TRBJ2-1; D not resolved. Germline-derived CDR1 and CDR2 are SGHNT and YYREEE (reference sequence). The CDR3 contains 15 residues. Trimming took off 5 bases at V and 0 bases at J, with 12 bases between the two ends. This chain's CDR3 is CASSLEAVSYNEQFF. DNA of the CDR3: TGTGCCAGCAGTCTTGAGGCAGTCTCCTACAATGAGCAGTTCTTC.

The chain couples TRBV19 to TRBJ1-2, with D possibly being TRBD1 (5 bases). This CDR3 is 13 amino acids long. V lost 5 bases to trimming and J lost 9 bases, with 16 bases between them. Germline loops: CDR1 LNHDA, CDR2 SQIVND (reference sequence). The CDR3 DNA reads TGTGCCAGTAGTCCTCGGGACTCTCTAAGCTACACCTTC. Protein product: CASSPRDSLSYTF.

The chain recombines TRBV5-4 with TRBJ2-1; 13 bases agree with TRBD2. This CDR3 comprises 15 residues. Unmatched junction bases numbered 7, after V lost 4 bases and J lost 9 bases. The germline CDR1 and CDR2 sequences are SGHNT and YYREEE (reference sequence). CDR3 DNA sequence: TGTGCCAGCAGCCGGACTAGCGGGAGTAGGGCTGAGCAGTTCTTC. It codes for CASSRTSGSRAEQFF.